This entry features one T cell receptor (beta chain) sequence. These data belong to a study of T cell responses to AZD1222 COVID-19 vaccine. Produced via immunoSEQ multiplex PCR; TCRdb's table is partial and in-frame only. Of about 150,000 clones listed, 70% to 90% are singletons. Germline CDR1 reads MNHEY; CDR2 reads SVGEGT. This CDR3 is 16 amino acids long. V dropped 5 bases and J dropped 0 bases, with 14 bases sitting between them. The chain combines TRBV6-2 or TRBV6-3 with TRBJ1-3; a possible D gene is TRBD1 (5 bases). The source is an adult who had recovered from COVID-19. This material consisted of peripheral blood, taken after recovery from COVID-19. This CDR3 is CASSRPTVRSGNTIYF. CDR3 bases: TGTGCCAGCAGTCGACCGACAGTGCGCTCTGGAAACACCATATATTTT.